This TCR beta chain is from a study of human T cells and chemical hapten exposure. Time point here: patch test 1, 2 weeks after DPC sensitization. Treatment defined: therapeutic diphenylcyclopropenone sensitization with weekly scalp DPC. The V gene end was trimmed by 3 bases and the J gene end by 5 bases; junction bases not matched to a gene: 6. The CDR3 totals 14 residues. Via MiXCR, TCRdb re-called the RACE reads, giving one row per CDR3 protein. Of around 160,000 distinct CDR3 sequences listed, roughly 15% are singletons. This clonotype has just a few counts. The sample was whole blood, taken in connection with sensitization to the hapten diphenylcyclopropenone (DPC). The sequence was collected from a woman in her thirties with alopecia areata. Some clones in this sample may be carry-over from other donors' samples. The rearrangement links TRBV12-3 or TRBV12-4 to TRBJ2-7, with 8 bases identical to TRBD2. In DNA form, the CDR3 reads TGTGCCAGCAGTTTGAGGACTAGCCCCCACGAGCAGTACTTC. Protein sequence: CASSLRTSPHEQYF.